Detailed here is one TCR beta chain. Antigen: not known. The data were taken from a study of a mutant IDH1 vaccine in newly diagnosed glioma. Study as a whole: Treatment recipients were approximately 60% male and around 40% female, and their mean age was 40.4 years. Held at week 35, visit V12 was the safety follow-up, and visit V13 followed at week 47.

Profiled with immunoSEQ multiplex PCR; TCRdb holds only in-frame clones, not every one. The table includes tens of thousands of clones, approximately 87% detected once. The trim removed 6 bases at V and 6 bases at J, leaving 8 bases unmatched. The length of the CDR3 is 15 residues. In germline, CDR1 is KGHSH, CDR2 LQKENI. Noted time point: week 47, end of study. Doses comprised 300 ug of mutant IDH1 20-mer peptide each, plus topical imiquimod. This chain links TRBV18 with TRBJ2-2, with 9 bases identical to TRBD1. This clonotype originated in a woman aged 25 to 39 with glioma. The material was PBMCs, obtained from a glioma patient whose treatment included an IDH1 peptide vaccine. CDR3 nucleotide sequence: TGTGCCAGCTCGCGTGACAGGGGGTACTCCGGGGAGCTGTTTTTT. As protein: CASSRDRGYSGELFF.